This T cell receptor beta chain stems from a study of blood T cell repertoires in COVID-19. Study background: The study drew acute and convalescent COVID-19 samples from the United States, Italy and Spain.

The CDR3 loop spans 11 amino acids. The V gene's germline CDR1 is SGHDN and CDR2 FVKESK. With 4 bases removed from V and 3 bases from J, the gap between germline ends came to 4 bases. Assay: immunoSEQ multiplex PCR; the TCRdb copy retains only in-frame clones and omits some. The sample lists approximately 270,000 clones, 75% to 90% occurring once. Sequences were obtained from peripheral blood. This chain uses TRBV14 with TRBJ2-7; D call uncertain. This sequence originates from a man aged 25 to 40 with acute or convalescent COVID-19. The CDR3 loop reads CASSPFYEQYF. The CDR3 DNA is TGTGCCAGCAGCCCTTTCTACGAGCAGTACTTC. The whole variable domain, remainder taken from reference TRBV14 and TRBJ2-7, is EAGVTQFPSHSVIEKGQTVTLRCDPISGHDNLYWYRRVMGKEIKFLLHFVKESKQDESGMPNNRFLAERTGGTYSTLKVQPAELEDSGVYFCASSPFYEQYFGPGTRLTVT.